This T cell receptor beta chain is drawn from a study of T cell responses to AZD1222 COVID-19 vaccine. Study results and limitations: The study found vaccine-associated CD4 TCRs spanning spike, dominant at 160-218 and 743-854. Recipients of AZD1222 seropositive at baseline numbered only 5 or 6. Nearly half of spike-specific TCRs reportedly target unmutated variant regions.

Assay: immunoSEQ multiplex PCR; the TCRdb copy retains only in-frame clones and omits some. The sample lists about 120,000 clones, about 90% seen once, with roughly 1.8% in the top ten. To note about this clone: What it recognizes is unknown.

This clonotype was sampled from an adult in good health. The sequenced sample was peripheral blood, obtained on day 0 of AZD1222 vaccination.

The CDR3 region is CASSAGRYTEAFF. CDR3 nucleotide sequence: TGTGCCAGCAGCGCGGGACGGTACACTGAAGCTTTCTTT. The V gene is TRBV9, the J gene TRBJ1-1, with a possible D match to TRBD1 (5 bases). Germline-derived CDR1 and CDR2 are SGDLS and YYNGEE. CDR3 length: 13 residues. Trimming stripped 3 bases from V and 3 bases from J, with 9 bases between.